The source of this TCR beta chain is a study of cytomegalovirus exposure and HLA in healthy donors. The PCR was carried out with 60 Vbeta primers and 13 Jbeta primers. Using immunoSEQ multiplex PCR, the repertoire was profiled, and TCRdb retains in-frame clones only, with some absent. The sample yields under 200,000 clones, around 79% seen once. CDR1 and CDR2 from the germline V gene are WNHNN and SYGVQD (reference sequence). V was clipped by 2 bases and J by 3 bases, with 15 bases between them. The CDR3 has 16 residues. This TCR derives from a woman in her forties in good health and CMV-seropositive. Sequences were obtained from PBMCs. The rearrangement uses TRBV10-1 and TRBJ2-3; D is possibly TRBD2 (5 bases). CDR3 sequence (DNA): TGCGCCAGCAGTGAGGTGGCGGACTCCAATACAGATACGCAGTATTTT. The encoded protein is CASSEVADSNTDTQYF.